One T cell receptor (beta chain) is described in this entry. Antigen: not known. These data belong to a study of a mutant IDH1 vaccine in newly diagnosed glioma. Time point: week 47, end of study. Vaccination comprised doses that each held 300 ug of mutant IDH1 20-mer peptide, plus topical imiquimod. The germline CDR1 and CDR2 sequences are MNHEY and SMNVEV (reference sequence). Trimming pared 3 bases from V and 2 bases from J, leaving 11 bases between. There are 15 residues in the CDR3. Profiling relied on immunoSEQ multiplex PCR, and the TCRdb table lists in-frame clones only, not all of them. The sample lists about 85,000 clones, roughly nine tenths occurring once.

This chain links TRBV27 with TRBJ2-1; D perhaps matches TRBD2 (6 bases). The sequencing here drew on PBMCs, taken from a glioma patient whose treatment included an IDH1 peptide vaccine. The sequence was collected from a woman in her 50s with glioma. CDR3 region: CASSLTGEAYNEQFF. DNA for the CDR3: TGTGCCAGCAGTTTGACGGGAGAGGCCTACAATGAGCAGTTCTTC.